Following are 2 T cell receptor beta chains from one sample sequenced in a study of blood T cell repertoires in COVID-19. Clones were sequenced by immunoSEQ multiplex PCR, and TCRdb holds only the in-frame ones, with some missing. The sample yields around 330,000 clones, 89% seen once. Material for sequencing was PBMCs or T cells enriched from blood (not recorded which). These receptors were collected from a man aged 60 to 75 who had recovered from COVID-19.

The gene calls are TRBV20-1 and TRBJ1-2, with D uncertain. The V and J ends lost 4 bases and 4 bases respectively, with 13 bases between them. From germline, CDR1 is DFQATT and CDR2 SNEGSKA (reference sequence). The CDR3 is 13 amino acids. CDR3 sequence: CSANDLSGYGYTF. Here the CDR3 DNA reads TGCAGTGCTAATGATCTATCGGGCTATGGCTACACCTTC.

The V and J genes are TRBV28 and TRBJ1-5; D possibly corresponds to TRBD1 (6 bases). The germline V gene has CDR1 MDHEN and CDR2 SYDVKM. CDR3 length: 13 residues. V dropped 7 bases and J dropped 8 bases, with 15 bases sitting between them. The CDR3 spells CASTRGWSKPQHF. The DNA of the CDR3 is TGTGCCAGCACCAGGGGCTGGTCGAAGCCCCAGCATTTT.